These T cell receptor beta chains were read from a single sample in a study of blood T cell repertoires in COVID-19. Sequencing used immunoSEQ multiplex PCR; TCRdb keeps in-frame clones, though not all of them. The table lists about 81,000 clones, 75% to 90% of them singletons. Sequenced sample: PBMCs or T cells enriched from blood (not recorded which). The source of these receptors is a woman between 45 and 60 years old with acute COVID-19. Both conserved end residues are part of each CDR3. D genes are given only for firm matches. Clone size appears in some rows only: once, few, many, or a class for an expanded clone.

cdr3_aa cdr3_nt j_call v_call clone_size d_call
CASSRTAGGYEQYF TGTGCCAGCAGCCGGACAGCGGGGGGTTACGAGCAGTACTTC TRBJ2-7 TRBV27 - TRBD2
CASSLRREHGTDTQYF TGTGCCAGCAGCCTCCGGCGGGAGCACGGCACAGATACGCAGTATTTT TRBJ2-3 TRBV11-2 - TRBD2
CAWSARGGNTIYF TGTGCCTGGAGTGCAAGGGGAGGAAACACCATATATTTT TRBJ1-3 TRBV30 - -
CAHGQSKNSPLHF TGTGCCCATGGACAGTCGAAAAATTCACCCCTCCACTTT TRBJ1-6 TRBV30 - -
CASSTGYVTANTEAFF TGTGCCAGCAGTACGGGGTACGTCACAGCGAACACTGAAGCTTTCTTT TRBJ1-1 TRBV6-6 once -
CASGQGRNQPQHF TGCGCCTCCGGACAGGGTAGGAATCAGCCCCAGCATTTT TRBJ1-5 TRBV4-1 - TRBD1
CASSYRGQPNTEAFF TGTGCCAGCAGTTACCGGGGACAGCCGAACACTGAAGCTTTCTTT TRBJ1-1 TRBV6-5 - TRBD1
CAWIGYANYGYTF TGTGCCTGGATCGGTTACGCTAACTATGGCTACACCTTC TRBJ1-2 TRBV30 - -
CASSIAGEAHEQFF TGTGCCAGCTCAATAGCGGGAGAAGCACATGAGCAGTTCTTC TRBJ2-1 TRBV18 - TRBD2
CATAASGANVLTF TGTGCCACCGCGGCATCCGGGGCCAACGTCCTGACTTTC TRBJ2-6 TRBV24-1 - -
CASSLDSSSSGANVLTF TGTGCCAGCAGCTTGGACAGTTCGAGCTCTGGGGCCAACGTCCTGACTTTC TRBJ2-6 TRBV11-3 - -
CASSLGTSPYNEQFF TGTGCCAGCAGCTTAGGTACTTCTCCCTACAATGAGCAGTTCTTC TRBJ2-1 TRBV7-2 - -
CASSRSGTGDLYEQYF TGTGCCAGTAGTCGCTCCGGGACAGGGGACCTTTACGAGCAGTACTTC TRBJ2-7 TRBV19 - TRBD1
CASSLRWDGQGTGNTIYF TGTGCCAGCAGCTTACGGTGGGACGGACAGGGGACTGGAAACACCATATATTTT TRBJ1-3 TRBV7-9 - TRBD1
CASSSFAMTSDTEAFF TGTGCCAGCAGCTCCTTCGCTATGACATCCGACACTGAAGCTTTCTTT TRBJ1-1 TRBV7-9 once -
CASRSRGSENTEAFF TGTGCCAGCAGGTCTAGAGGTTCGGAGAACACTGAAGCTTTCTTT TRBJ1-1 TRBV2 - -
CASSLAGTGGFNEQFF TGCGCCAGCAGCTTGGCCGGGACAGGGGGGTTCAATGAGCAGTTCTTC TRBJ2-1 TRBV5-1 - TRBD1
CSVSGTPNTGELFF TGCAGCGTAAGTGGGACTCCTAACACCGGGGAGCTGTTTTTT TRBJ2-2 TRBV29-1 - -
CASSPQGGTLGYTF TGTGCCAGCTCACCCCAAGGCGGGACCTTGGGCTACACCTTC TRBJ1-2 TRBV18 few -
CASSPAGEGGYTF TGTGCCAGCTCACCTGCGGGGGAGGGTGGCTACACCTTC TRBJ1-2 TRBV18 - -
CASGLLTGELFF TGTGCTAGTGGTTTGCTCACCGGGGAGCTGTTTTTT TRBJ2-2 TRBV12-5 - -
CASSYAGKKGNQPQHF TGTGCCAGCAGCTACGCCGGGAAGAAGGGCAATCAGCCCCAGCATTTT TRBJ1-5 TRBV7-8 - -
CASSVGTSGLHHTQYF TGTGCCAGCAGCGTAGGGACTAGCGGACTACACCATACGCAGTATTTT TRBJ2-3 TRBV9 - TRBD2
CASSLESLSGNTIYF TGTGCCAGCAGCTTAGAGAGTCTCTCTGGAAACACCATATATTTT TRBJ1-3 TRBV7-2 - -
CASSQFGTGGTEAFF TGTGCCAGCAGCCAGTTCGGGACAGGCGGCACTGAAGCTTTCTTT TRBJ1-1 TRBV7-9 - TRBD1
CAWSYRGDAEAFF TGTGCCTGGAGTTACAGGGGCGACGCTGAAGCTTTCTTT TRBJ1-1 TRBV30 - TRBD1
CASSLSRTGRNQPQHF TGTGCCAGCAGTTTGTCCCGGACAGGGCGGAATCAGCCCCAGCATTTT TRBJ1-5 TRBV27 - TRBD1
CASSRDWSSYEQYF TGTGCCAGCTCTAGGGACTGGAGCTCCTACGAGCAGTACTTC TRBJ2-7 TRBV9 - -